Listed below are T cell receptor beta chains from one sample, sequenced in a study of HIV-infected patients and healthy controls. TCRdb analysed the 5' RACE reads with MiXCR anew, one entry per CDR3 protein. Here the sample spans 18,000 or so distinct CDR3 sequences, around 19% being singletons. The sample consisted of CD8+ T cells from blood. Every receptor here comes from a human donor in good health. Each CDR3 is given with its conserved first and last residue. A D gene is named only where the DNA matches it firmly. Clone size, where shown, is once, few, many, or a class for clones that have expanded.

d_gene: NA
abundance: many
j_gene: TRBJ2-7
v_gene: TRBV9
CDR3nt: TGTGCCAGCAGCGTAGGGGTCGGGACCTTAAGCGAGCAGTACTTC
CDR3aa: CASSVGVGTLSEQYF

d_gene: NA
abundance: many
j_gene: TRBJ2-3
v_gene: TRBV15
CDR3nt: TGTGCCACCAGCAGAGAAGGGGATCCGACCGTAGGCACAGATACGCAGTATTTT
CDR3aa: CATSREGDPTVGTDTQYF

d_gene: TRBD2
abundance: NA
j_gene: TRBJ2-3
v_gene: TRBV7-8
CDR3nt: TGTGCCAGCACCCAGCTTGGGAGAACTAGCGGGAGTTCTGAGACAGATACGCAGTATTTT
CDR3aa: CASTQLGRTSGSSETDTQYF

d_gene: NA
abundance: few
j_gene: TRBJ2-7
v_gene: TRBV30
CDR3nt: TGTGCCTGGAGGCAGCTCTACGAGCAGTACTTC
CDR3aa: CAWRQLYEQYF

d_gene: TRBD2
abundance: many
j_gene: TRBJ2-1
v_gene: TRBV6-5
CDR3nt: TGTGCCAGCAGCTCAGGGACTAGCGACTCCTACAATGAGCAGTTCTTC
CDR3aa: CASSSGTSDSYNEQFF

d_gene: NA
abundance: NA
j_gene: TRBJ2-7
v_gene: TRBV5-4
CDR3nt: TGTGCCAGCAGTCCCCCGGAGTCACCCTACGAGCAGTACTTC
CDR3aa: CASSPPESPYEQYF

d_gene: TRBD1
abundance: medium-sized
j_gene: TRBJ1-6
v_gene: TRBV6-5
CDR3nt: TGTGCCAGCAGAGATCGACAGGGGCCGAATTCACCCCTCCACTTT
CDR3aa: CASRDRQGPNSPLHF

d_gene: TRBD1
abundance: many
j_gene: TRBJ1-2
v_gene: TRBV18
CDR3nt: TGTGCCAGCTCACCTATGGACAGGCCCCGCGACTATGGCTACACCTTC
CDR3aa: CASSPMDRPRDYGYTF

d_gene: NA
abundance: many
j_gene: TRBJ1-1
v_gene: TRBV12-3/TRBV12-4
CDR3nt: TGTGCCAGCAGTCGGACTCTATTTCCTGAAGCTTTCTTT
CDR3aa: CASSRTLFPEAFF

d_gene: TRBD2
abundance: NA
j_gene: TRBJ2-3
v_gene: TRBV6-2/TRBV6-3
CDR3nt: TGTGCCAGCAGGACTAGCGGGGATTCGGATACGCAGTATTTT
CDR3aa: CASRTSGDSDTQYF

d_gene: TRBD1
abundance: few
j_gene: TRBJ1-1
v_gene: TRBV10-3
CDR3nt: TGTGCCATCAGTGAGTCACAGGGGACAGAAGTACTACCCATGAACACTGAAGCTTTCTTT
CDR3aa: CAISESQGTEVLPMNTEAFF

d_gene: NA
abundance: many
j_gene: TRBJ1-1
v_gene: TRBV7-9
CDR3nt: TGTGCCAGCAGCTTAGAAGGAGGTCGGGACACTGAAGCTTTCTTT
CDR3aa: CASSLEGGRDTEAFF

d_gene: NA
abundance: few
j_gene: TRBJ1-5
v_gene: TRBV6-6
CDR3nt: TGTGCCAGCAGTTCCCTTCCCCAGCATTTT
CDR3aa: CASSSLPQHF

d_gene: NA
abundance: few
j_gene: TRBJ1-2
v_gene: TRBV5-5
CDR3nt: TGTGCCAGCAGCTTTTCACAGGTATCGGTCTATGGCTACACCTTC
CDR3aa: CASSFSQVSVYGYTF

d_gene: TRBD1
abundance: many
j_gene: TRBJ2-7
v_gene: TRBV10-3
CDR3nt: TGTGCCATCAGTGAGTCGGGGGGGACAGGGGAAGAGCAGTACTTC
CDR3aa: CAISESGGTGEEQYF

d_gene: NA
abundance: NA
j_gene: TRBJ2-1
v_gene: TRBV27
CDR3nt: TGTGCCAGCAGTTTATTTGTGGGAGCCAATGAGCAGTTCTTC
CDR3aa: CASSLFVGANEQFF

d_gene: TRBD2
abundance: NA
j_gene: TRBJ2-7
v_gene: TRBV6-5
CDR3nt: TGTGCCAGCAGTTACCAGACTAGCGGGAGACCCGAGCAGTACTTC
CDR3aa: CASSYQTSGRPEQYF

d_gene: NA
abundance: many
j_gene: TRBJ2-2
v_gene: TRBV7-6
CDR3nt: TGTGCCAGCAGCTTACACACCGGGGAGCTGTTTTTT
CDR3aa: CASSLHTGELFF

d_gene: TRBD2
abundance: NA
j_gene: TRBJ2-1
v_gene: TRBV20-1
CDR3nt: TGCAGTGCTAGAGACCCCGGGACTAGCGGGAGAGCGGGTGAGCAGTTCTTC
CDR3aa: CSARDPGTSGRAGEQFF

d_gene: NA
abundance: few
j_gene: TRBJ1-5
v_gene: TRBV12-3/TRBV12-4
CDR3nt: TGTGCCAGCAGTCACACAGGGTACAATCAGCCCCAGCATTTT
CDR3aa: CASSHTGYNQPQHF

d_gene: NA
abundance: many
j_gene: TRBJ2-3
v_gene: TRBV28
CDR3nt: TGTGCCAGCAGTTCGGAGGCGGAAAGAGATCTTGGGTTTACAGATACGCAGTATTTT
CDR3aa: CASSSEAERDLGFTDTQYF

d_gene: TRBD2
abundance: NA
j_gene: TRBJ2-7
v_gene: TRBV9
CDR3nt: TGTGCCAGCAGCGTCGGGGGGGCGAGCTCCTACGAGCAGTACTTC
CDR3aa: CASSVGGASSYEQYF